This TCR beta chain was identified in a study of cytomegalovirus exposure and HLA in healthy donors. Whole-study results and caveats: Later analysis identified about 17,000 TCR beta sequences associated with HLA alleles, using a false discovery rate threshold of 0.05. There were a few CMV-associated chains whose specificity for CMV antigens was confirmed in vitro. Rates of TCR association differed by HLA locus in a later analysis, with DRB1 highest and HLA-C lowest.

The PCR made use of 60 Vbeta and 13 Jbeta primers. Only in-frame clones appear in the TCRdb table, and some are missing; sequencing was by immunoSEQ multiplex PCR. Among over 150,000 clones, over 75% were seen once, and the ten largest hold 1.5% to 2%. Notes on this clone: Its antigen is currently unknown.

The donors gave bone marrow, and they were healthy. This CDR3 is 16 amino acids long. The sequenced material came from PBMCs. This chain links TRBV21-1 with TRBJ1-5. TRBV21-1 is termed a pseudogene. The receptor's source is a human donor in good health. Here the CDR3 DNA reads TGTGCCAGCAGCCCCAAGGGGGGGGACAGCAATCAGCCCCAGCATTTT. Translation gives CASSPKGGDSNQPQHF.